This is a list of T cell receptor beta chains from one sample in a study of blood T cell repertoires in COVID-19. The protocol was immunoSEQ multiplex PCR, while the TCRdb copy is restricted to in-frame clones and leaves out a portion. Of some 100,000 clones in the sample, around 78% are singletons; the top ten hold 15% to 20%. The specimen was peripheral blood. The receptors derive from a woman aged 60 to 75 with acute or convalescent COVID-19. Each CDR3 is given with its conserved first and last residue. Fields, in order: J gene, V gene, CDR3 length, D gene, clone size, CDR3 protein, CDR3 DNA. A D gene is named only where the DNA matches it firmly. Not every row has a clone size; where given, it reads once, few, many or a size class.

j_gene: TRBJ2-7
v_gene: TRBV5-1
len: 16
d_gene: TRBD2
abundance: -
CDR3aa: CASSLPSGTRIYEQYF
CDR3nt: TGCGCCAGCAGCTTGCCATCCGGGACTAGGATCTACGAGCAGTACTTC

j_gene: TRBJ1-5
v_gene: TRBV7-9
len: 14
d_gene: -
abundance: -
CDR3aa: CASSNGGSTQPQHF
CDR3nt: TGTGCCAGCAGCAACGGGGGTTCTACGCAGCCCCAGCATTTT

j_gene: TRBJ1-2
v_gene: TRBV28
len: 14
d_gene: -
abundance: -
CDR3aa: CASRIGWEGNGYTF
CDR3nt: TGTGCCAGTCGCATCGGGTGGGAGGGAAATGGCTACACCTTC

j_gene: TRBJ2-3
v_gene: TRBV5-6
len: 14
d_gene: -
abundance: -
CDR3aa: CASSFRFYTDTQYF
CDR3nt: TGTGCCAGCAGCTTTAGATTTTACACAGATACGCAGTATTTT

j_gene: TRBJ2-7
v_gene: TRBV18
len: 13
d_gene: TRBD2
abundance: many
CDR3aa: CASSPREGGEQYF
CDR3nt: TGTGCCAGCTCACCTCGGGAGGGCGGCGAGCAGTACTTC

j_gene: TRBJ1-6
v_gene: TRBV27
len: 15
d_gene: -
abundance: -
CDR3aa: CASAKGDADGTPLHF
CDR3nt: TGTGCCAGCGCGAAGGGCGACGCGGACGGGACACCCCTCCACTTT

j_gene: TRBJ1-1
v_gene: TRBV14
len: 16
d_gene: -
abundance: -
CDR3aa: CASSQPAEPMNTEAFF
CDR3nt: TGTGCCAGCAGCCAACCGGCGGAGCCTATGAACACTGAAGCTTTCTTT

j_gene: TRBJ2-7
v_gene: TRBV29-1
len: 12
d_gene: -
abundance: -
CDR3aa: CSVSQGTYEQYF
CDR3nt: TGCAGCGTTTCCCAGGGGACCTACGAGCAGTACTTC

j_gene: TRBJ1-2
v_gene: TRBV11-2
len: 16
d_gene: TRBD1
abundance: -
CDR3aa: CASRTGTGVRDYGYTF
CDR3nt: TGTGCCAGCAGGACCGGGACAGGGGTTCGAGACTATGGCTACACCTTC

j_gene: TRBJ1-1
v_gene: TRBV18
len: 15
d_gene: -
abundance: -
CDR3aa: CASSPGAGGNTEAFF
CDR3nt: TGTGCCAGCTCCCCTGGCGCTGGCGGGAACACTGAAGCTTTCTTT

j_gene: TRBJ2-1
v_gene: TRBV6-2/TRBV6-3
len: 16
d_gene: -
abundance: -
CDR3aa: CASSTRLAPPYNEQFF
CDR3nt: TGTGCCAGCAGTACCCGCCTAGCGCCTCCCTACAATGAGCAGTTCTTC

j_gene: TRBJ1-2
v_gene: TRBV5-5
len: 13
d_gene: -
abundance: -
CDR3aa: CASRLTGSDGYTF
CDR3nt: TGTGCCAGCAGACTGACAGGATCGGATGGCTACACCTTC

j_gene: TRBJ1-1
v_gene: TRBV5-1
len: 13
d_gene: -
abundance: -
CDR3aa: CASHRLLNTEAFF
CDR3nt: TGCGCCAGCCACCGACTACTGAACACTGAAGCTTTCTTT

j_gene: TRBJ1-2
v_gene: TRBV7-9
len: 15
d_gene: -
abundance: -
CDR3aa: CASSLAETANYGYTF
CDR3nt: TGTGCCAGCAGCTTAGCCGAGACTGCGAACTATGGCTACACCTTC

j_gene: TRBJ2-5
v_gene: TRBV2
len: 13
d_gene: -
abundance: -
CDR3aa: CASSRDFQETQYF
CDR3nt: TGTGCCAGCAGCAGGGACTTCCAAGAGACCCAGTACTTC

j_gene: TRBJ2-7
v_gene: TRBV28
len: 16
d_gene: TRBD1
abundance: -
CDR3aa: CASSSGTGISTHEQYF
CDR3nt: TGTGCCAGCAGTTCCGGGACAGGGATAAGCACTCACGAGCAGTACTTC

j_gene: TRBJ1-1
v_gene: TRBV3-1/TRBV3-2
len: 14
d_gene: TRBD1
abundance: -
CDR3aa: CASSPTGVNTEAFF
CDR3nt: TGTGCCAGCAGCCCGACAGGGGTTAACACTGAAGCTTTCTTT

j_gene: TRBJ2-7
v_gene: TRBV19
len: 15
d_gene: TRBD1
abundance: few
CDR3aa: CASSFLGQGRNEQYF
CDR3nt: TGTGCCAGTAGTTTCCTCGGACAGGGGAGAAACGAGCAGTACTTC

j_gene: TRBJ2-2
v_gene: TRBV3-1/TRBV3-2
len: 14
d_gene: TRBD2
abundance: -
CDR3aa: CASSPGGYTGELFF
CDR3nt: TGTGCCAGCAGCCCGGGAGGATACACCGGGGAGCTGTTTTTT

j_gene: TRBJ1-3
v_gene: TRBV27
len: 16
d_gene: -
abundance: once
CDR3aa: CASSPRVPYSGNTIYF
CDR3nt: TGTGCCAGCAGTCCCCGGGTGCCCTACTCTGGAAACACCATATATTTT

j_gene: TRBJ1-4
v_gene: TRBV9
len: 14
d_gene: -
abundance: -
CDR3aa: CASSVGQGREKLFF
CDR3nt: TGTGCCAGCAGCGTTGGGCAGGGTCGGGAAAAACTGTTTTTT

j_gene: TRBJ1-2
v_gene: TRBV6-5
len: 13
d_gene: -
abundance: -
CDR3aa: CASSYSTRGGYTF
CDR3nt: TGTGCCAGCAGTTACTCGACAAGGGGCGGCTACACCTTC

j_gene: TRBJ2-7
v_gene: TRBV3-1/TRBV3-2
len: 14
d_gene: -
abundance: -
CDR3aa: CASSQGRDSYEQYF
CDR3nt: TGTGCCAGCAGCCAAGGCCGGGACTCCTACGAGCAGTACTTC

j_gene: TRBJ2-1
v_gene: TRBV11-3
len: 12
d_gene: -
abundance: -
CDR3aa: CASSLKPDEQFF
CDR3nt: TGTGCCAGCAGCCTAAAACCCGATGAGCAGTTCTTC

j_gene: TRBJ1-2
v_gene: TRBV24-1
len: 12
d_gene: -
abundance: -
CDR3aa: CATSSGAYGYTF
CDR3nt: TGTGCCACCAGTTCAGGGGCCTATGGCTACACCTTC

j_gene: TRBJ1-2
v_gene: TRBV7-9
len: 14
d_gene: -
abundance: -
CDR3aa: CASSPSSGNYGYTF
CDR3nt: TGTGCCAGCAGCCCTTCGTCGGGTAACTATGGCTACACCTTC

j_gene: TRBJ2-7
v_gene: TRBV7-9
len: 16
d_gene: TRBD1
abundance: -
CDR3aa: CASSPIPGQGGDEQYF
CDR3nt: TGTGCCAGCAGCCCGATCCCCGGACAGGGGGGGGACGAGCAGTACTTC

j_gene: TRBJ1-1
v_gene: TRBV2
len: 14
d_gene: -
abundance: -
CDR3aa: CASSVLPTGTEAFF
CDR3nt: TGTGCCAGCAGTGTCCTACCCACGGGCACTGAAGCTTTCTTT

j_gene: TRBJ1-2
v_gene: TRBV10-3
len: 15
d_gene: -
abundance: -
CDR3aa: CAISDTLGLPYDYTF
CDR3nt: TGTGCCATCAGTGATACCCTAGGCCTTCCCTATGACTACACCTTC

j_gene: TRBJ2-5
v_gene: TRBV7-9
len: 15
d_gene: -
abundance: -
CDR3aa: CASSLDRLSQETQYF
CDR3nt: TGTGCCAGCAGCTTAGATCGCCTGAGCCAAGAGACCCAGTACTTC

j_gene: TRBJ1-2
v_gene: TRBV6-5
len: 12
d_gene: -
abundance: -
CDR3aa: CASSYRDYGYTF
CDR3nt: TGTGCCAGCAGTTACAGAGATTATGGCTACACCTTC

j_gene: TRBJ1-1
v_gene: TRBV18
len: 13
d_gene: -
abundance: -
CDR3aa: CASSPPGQGKAFF
CDR3nt: TGTGCCAGCTCACCACCGGGGCAGGGTAAAGCTTTCTTT

j_gene: TRBJ1-5
v_gene: TRBV30
len: 14
d_gene: -
abundance: once
CDR3aa: CAWSALQGNQPQHF
CDR3nt: TGTGCCTGGAGCGCTCTTCAGGGGAATCAGCCCCAGCATTTT

j_gene: TRBJ2-6
v_gene: TRBV5-1
len: 15
d_gene: -
abundance: once
CDR3aa: CASSTYRAGANVLTF
CDR3nt: TGCGCCAGCAGCACCTACAGGGCTGGGGCCAACGTCCTGACTTTC

j_gene: TRBJ2-7
v_gene: TRBV18
len: 13
d_gene: -
abundance: -
CDR3aa: CASSPSTGQRQYF
CDR3nt: TGTGCCAGCTCACCCAGTACAGGGCAGAGGCAGTACTTC

j_gene: TRBJ1-3
v_gene: TRBV2
len: 17
d_gene: TRBD1
abundance: -
CDR3aa: CASSETLQGNSGNTIYF
CDR3nt: TGTGCCAGCAGTGAAACATTACAGGGGAACTCTGGAAACACCATATATTTT

j_gene: TRBJ2-6
v_gene: TRBV7-8
len: 14
d_gene: -
abundance: -
CDR3aa: CASSSVPGANVLTF
CDR3nt: TGTGCCAGCAGCTCCGTCCCTGGGGCCAACGTCCTGACTTTC

j_gene: TRBJ1-4
v_gene: TRBV7-9
len: 12
d_gene: -
abundance: -
CDR3aa: CASRGANEKLFF
CDR3nt: TGTGCCAGCCGGGGTGCTAATGAAAAACTGTTTTTT

j_gene: TRBJ1-1
v_gene: TRBV7-2
len: 12
d_gene: TRBD1
abundance: -
CDR3aa: CASSRDRGRAFF
CDR3nt: TGTGCCAGCAGCCGAGACAGGGGGCGAGCTTTCTTT

j_gene: TRBJ1-4
v_gene: TRBV28
len: 13
d_gene: TRBD1
abundance: -
CDR3aa: CASSSRDRGKLFF
CDR3nt: TGTGCCAGCAGTTCGCGCGACAGGGGGAAACTGTTTTTT

j_gene: TRBJ1-5
v_gene: TRBV11-2
len: 15
d_gene: TRBD1
abundance: -
CDR3aa: CASSPGTVSNQPQHF
CDR3nt: TGTGCCAGCAGTCCCGGGACAGTGAGCAATCAGCCCCAGCATTTT

j_gene: TRBJ1-3
v_gene: TRBV2
len: 15
d_gene: TRBD1
abundance: -
CDR3aa: CASSEQGATGNTIYF
CDR3nt: TGTGCCAGCAGTGAACAGGGGGCGACTGGAAACACCATATATTTT

j_gene: TRBJ2-7
v_gene: TRBV10-2
len: 15
d_gene: TRBD2
abundance: -
CDR3aa: CASSESDLAGYEQYF
CDR3nt: TGCGCCAGCAGTGAGTCGGATTTAGCGGGGTACGAGCAGTACTTC

j_gene: TRBJ1-4
v_gene: TRBV11-3
len: 12
d_gene: -
abundance: once
CDR3aa: CATFGHNEKLFF
CDR3nt: TGTGCCACGTTCGGACACAATGAAAAACTGTTTTTT